Below, 9 T cell receptor beta chains from the same sample are listed, as sequenced in a study of blood T cell repertoires in COVID-19. Here immunoSEQ multiplex PCR was the method, and the copy in TCRdb shows in-frame clones only, minus some. Here the sample spans 210,000 or so clones, 83% being singletons. The source material was peripheral blood. These TCRs come from a man in his forties or fifties with active or convalescent COVID-19.

This rearrangement joins TRBV7-2 to TRBJ1-2, with 12 positions matching TRBD1. There are 16 residues in the CDR3. Germline lookup yields CDR1 SGHTA and CDR2 FQGNSA. With 1 base clipped from V and 4 bases from J, the junction kept 4 bases outside the gene matches. The CDR3 reads CASSLGGQGAIYGYTF. In DNA, the CDR3 is TGTGCCAGCAGCTTAGGGGGACAGGGGGCGATCTATGGCTACACCTTC.

The chain recombines TRBV5-1 with TRBJ1-4; D call uncertain. Germline CDR1 SGHRS, CDR2 YFSETQ. The CDR3 totals 15 residues. Trimming removed 0 bases at V and 1 base at J, with 7 bases between. CDR3 in amino acids: CASSLARLTNEKLFF. CDR3 DNA: TGCGCCAGCAGCTTGGCCAGGCTAACTAATGAAAAACTGTTTTTT.

The rearrangement links TRBV11-3 to TRBJ2-2; 9 nucleotides agree with TRBD2. The J segment lost 4 bases and the V segment lost 3 bases, leaving 12 bases of the junction unmatched. Germline loops: CDR1 SGHNT, CDR2 YENEEA. This CDR3 has 18 amino acids. The CDR3 nucleotides are TGTGCCAGCAGCTTGATGAGTTACGCGGGAGGGCCCACCGGGGAGCTGTTTTTT. Translating it yields CASSLMSYAGGPTGELFF.

This chain connects TRBV3-1 (or the pseudogene TRBV3-2) to TRBJ1-2; a weak D match, TRBD1 (5 bases). CDR1 and CDR2 (germline): LGHDT, YNNKEL (reference sequence). Trimming stripped 2 bases from V and 6 bases from J, with 16 bases between. This CDR3 contains 15 residues. The CDR3 here is CASSQPVAGPHGYTF. CDR3 DNA: TGTGCCAGCAGCCAACCTGTTGCAGGGCCTCATGGCTACACCTTC.

The rearrangement joins TRBV10-2 to TRBJ1-2, with 7 bases that match TRBD1. CDR1 and CDR2 (germline): WSHSY, SAAADI. V lost 0 bases to trimming and J lost 4 bases; unmatched junction nucleotides: 8. The CDR3 consists of 16 residues. The chain's CDR3 is CASSESLGGPPYGYTF. The DNA for the CDR3 is TGCGCCAGCAGTGAGTCTTTAGGGGGCCCTCCCTATGGCTACACCTTC.

V usage is TRBV19 and J usage is TRBJ1-4, with 7 bases identical to TRBD1. CDR3 length: 13 residues. Looked up from germline, CDR1 is LNHDA and CDR2 is SQIVND (reference sequence). V dropped 8 bases and J dropped 6; count of bases not matched to a gene: 6. CDR3 amino acids: CASSTGSYEKLFF. CDR3 nucleotides: TGTGCCAGTTCGACAGGGTCTTATGAAAAACTGTTTTTT. The full variable domain, rest sourced from reference TRBV19 and TRBJ1-4, is DGGITQSPKYLFRKEGQNVTLSCEQNLNHDAMYWYRQDPGQGLRLIYYSQIVNDFQKGDIAEGYSVSREKKESFPLTVTSAQKNPTAFYLCASSTGSYEKLFFGSGTQLSVL.

The chain uses TRBV4-1 and TRBJ1-5, with D perhaps TRBD1 (5 bases). The CDR3 is 18 amino acids. Trimming stripped 2 bases from V and 0 bases from J, with 17 bases between. CDR1 MGHRA and CDR2 YSYEKL come from the germline V gene. The CDR3 DNA reads TGCGCCAGCAGCCAACGACCGACAGAATTAAATAGCAATCAGCCCCAGCATTTT. This encodes CASSQRPTELNSNQPQHF.

This clone was recorded many times. The chain is built from TRBV27 and TRBJ2-1; TRBD2 agrees at 7 bases. V was pared by 5 bases and J by 2 bases, with 6 bases of the junction left unmatched. The length of the CDR3 is 15 residues. Germline V CDR1 and CDR2: MNHEY, SMNVEV (reference sequence). The CDR3 here is CASSRTRIPYNEQFF. CDR3 DNA sequence: TGTGCCAGCAGTCGGACTAGAATCCCCTACAATGAGCAGTTCTTC.

This chain uses TRBV7-2 with TRBJ2-5; 8 bases align to TRBD1. J was trimmed by 0 bases and V by 5 bases; bases with no gene match: 5. The CDR3 is 15 amino acids. Germline V gene sequence: CDR1 SGHTA, CDR2 FQGNSA. CDR3 nucleotide sequence: TGTGCCAGCAGCCCCGGGACAGGTTACCAAGAGACCCAGTACTTC. Amino acid sequence: CASSPGTGYQETQYF.